The sequence of this T cell receptor (beta chain) was determined in a study of T-cell reconstitution after alpha-beta-depleted transplantation in children. Unique molecular identifiers were incorporated into the prepared TCRbeta library. From the PCR reads, TCRdb called clonotypes with MiXCR, one entry per CDR3 protein. The data show nearly 550,000 distinct CDR3 sequences, about a sixth seen once. Per the germline V gene, CDR1 is SGHRS and CDR2 is YFSETQ. CDR3 length: 15 residues. Comment on this clonotype: Given a much more abundant clone one base away, this may be a read error.

This TCR was sampled from a human donor who donated a stem cell graft to a child with acute lymphoblastic leukemia. This material consisted of PBMCs from the stem cell graft donor, taken from the stem cell graft. The chain uses TRBV5-1 and TRBJ2-2; D is perhaps TRBD2 (5 bases). In DNA form, the CDR3 reads TGCGCCAGCATGGGTGCCAGGTCGAACACCGGGGTGCTGTTTTTT. Its protein product is CASMGARSNTGVLFF. Filled out from reference TRBV5-1 and TRBJ2-2, the complete variable domain reads KAGVTQTPRYLIKTRGQQVTLSCSPISGHRSVSWYQQTPGQGLQFLFEYFSETQRNKGNFPGRFSGRQFSNSRSEMNVSTLELGDSALYLCASMGARSNTGVLFFGEGSRLTVL.